The clone carrying this TCR beta chain was found a few times. Its antigen remains unknown. The V end was cut by 4 bases, the J end by 0 bases, with 18 bases between. CDR3 length: 17 amino acids. Germline CDR1 is MGHRA and CDR2 is YSYEKL. Clones were sequenced by immunoSEQ multiplex PCR, and TCRdb holds only the in-frame ones, with some missing. The table includes 120,000 or so clones, 85% to 90% detected once. These data originate in a study of T cell responses to AZD1222 COVID-19 vaccine. General study results and limits: It was only after the peak T cell response that any repertoires were sampled. Baseline seropositivity characterized only a handful of AZD1222 recipients.

The sequencing here drew on peripheral blood, taken on day 0 of AZD1222 vaccination. This receptor was identified in an adult in good health. V usage is TRBV4-1 and J usage is TRBJ1-1; tentative D call: TRBD1 (6 bases). Here the CDR3 DNA reads TGCGCCAGCAGCCTCCAACTAGGGGGGGCGATGAACACTGAAGCTTTCTTT. Amino acids: CASSLQLGGAMNTEAFF.